Listed below are T cell receptor beta chains from one sample, sequenced in a study of low-dose radiotherapy and immunotherapy resistance in tumors. MiXCR, applied by TCRdb to the reads, yields one record per CDR3 protein. The sample holds about 39,000 distinct CDR3 sequences, 25% to 40% seen once. The sequences come from PBMCs, collected before treatment. The origin of the receptors is a male donor with gallbladder cancer. Both conserved end residues are part of each CDR3. A D gene is named only where the DNA matches it firmly. Rows give clone size only sometimes, using once, few, many, or a class for an expanded clone.

size,J,V,D,DNA,CDR3
NA,TRBJ1-6,TRBV5-1,TRBD1,TGCGCCAGCAGCTTCCAGGGGGCGGGCTCACCCCTCCACTTT,CASSFQGAGSPLHF
many,TRBJ2-1,TRBV30,TRBD1,TGTGCCTGGAACCGGGACAGCCTCTACAATGAGCAGTTCTTC,CAWNRDSLYNEQFF
few,TRBJ1-4,TRBV12-3/TRBV12-4,TRBD1,TGTGCCAGCAGTATACCCAGGGGGACGACTAATGAAAAACTGTTTTTT,CASSIPRGTTNEKLFF
many,TRBJ1-2,TRBV29-1,NA,TGCAGCGTTGAAGAATATGACGACTATGGCTACACCTTC,CSVEEYDDYGYTF
NA,TRBJ2-3,TRBV6-5,TRBD2,TGTGCCAGCAGTTTCGGACTAGCGGTTTCTAGCACAGATACGCAGTATTTT,CASSFGLAVSSTDTQYF
once,TRBJ1-1,TRBV19,TRBD1,TGTGCCAGTAGTGGATACAGGGGTATGGGTGACAGGGTAGAAGCTTTCTTT,CASSGYRGMGDRVEAFF
NA,TRBJ2-7,TRBV5-4,NA,TGTGCCAGCAGCTCGGACTTGAAGAGCTCCTACGAGCAGTACTTC,CASSSDLKSSYEQYF
many,TRBJ2-1,TRBV3-1,TRBD2,TGTGCCAGCAGCCAAGTAGCGGGGGGGGCGGGTGAGCAGTTCTTC,CASSQVAGGAGEQFF
NA,TRBJ2-3,TRBV15,TRBD2,TGTGCCACCAGCAGAAGCCGAGCGGGGGGCACAGATACGCAGTATTTT,CATSRSRAGGTDTQYF
many,TRBJ2-7,TRBV6-2/TRBV6-3,NA,TGTGCCAGCAGTGGTCCTCTTTACGAGCAGTACTTC,CASSGPLYEQYF
many,TRBJ1-1,TRBV30,NA,TGTGCCTGGAGGGCCAGGGCAAACGCTGAAGCTTTCTTT,CAWRARANAEAFF
NA,TRBJ2-5,TRBV28,NA,TGTGCCAGCAGTTTTTCCGACGGACGCTCTGGGCCGACCCAGTACTTC,CASSFSDGRSGPTQYF
many,TRBJ2-2,TRBV29-1,NA,TGCAGCGTTGAAAGTAGCACCGGGGAGCTGTTTTTT,CSVESSTGELFF
NA,TRBJ2-5,TRBV18,NA,TGTGCCAGCTCACCGTGGAGCGGGCAAGACCTTGGGGAGACCCAGTACTTC,CASSPWSGQDLGETQYF
many,TRBJ2-1,TRBV19,TRBD2,TGTGCCAGTAGTACCTCGGCTAGCGGGAGGATTAATGAGCAGTTCTTC,CASSTSASGRINEQFF
NA,TRBJ1-2,TRBV6-1,NA,TGTGCCAGCAATTTACCCGGGCCCCTGTCCGGCTACACCTTC,CASNLPGPLSGYTF